This entry lists 18 T cell receptor beta chains sequenced from one sample in a study of OX40 agonist ivuxolimab in advanced cancers. The assay was immunoSEQ multiplex PCR, and TCRdb's table has in-frame clones only and misses some. Of fewer than 85,000 clones in the sample, around 81% were seen once. The sequenced sample was CD4+ or CD8+ T cells sorted from blood, obtained in a trial of the OX40 agonist ivuxolimab. All receptors come from an adult with an advanced solid tumor such as melanoma, head and neck, liver or kidney cancer.

J is TRBJ1-1 and V is TRBV4-3, with TRBD1 matching 7 bases. CDR3 length: 13 residues. With V trimmed by 4 bases and J by 7 bases, 6 bases remained unmatched. Per the germline V gene, CDR1 is LGHNA and CDR2 is YSLEER. In DNA form, the CDR3 reads TGCGCCAGCAGCCGCAAGACAGGGCTTGAAGCTTTCTTT. Its translation: CASSRKTGLEAFF.

The V and J genes are TRBV15 and TRBJ2-7; D gene uncertain. The CDR3 has 15 amino acids. Germline V gene data show CDR1 as LNHNV and CDR2 as YYDKDF (reference sequence). Trimming cost V 0 bases and J 2 bases, with 11 bases left between them. The CDR3 reads CATSRDLTATYEQYV. CDR3 bases: TGTGCCACCAGCAGAGATCTTACAGCTACCTACGAGCAGTACGTC.

This sequence joins TRBV5-1 and TRBJ2-3, with TRBD2 matching over 7 bases. Germline V gene lookup returns CDR1 SGHRS and CDR2 YFSETQ. The CDR3 has 16 amino acids. The junction had 7 bases not matched to a gene; V was cut back by 2 bases and J by 1 base. CDR3 bases: TGCGCCAGCAGCTTTTCAGCGGGATTGGGCACAGATACGCAGTATTTT. Protein: CASSFSAGLGTDTQYF. Complete variable domain (other parts from reference TRBV5-1 and TRBJ2-3): KAGVTQTPRYLIKTRGQQVTLSCSPISGHRSVSWYQQTPGQGLQFLFEYFSETQRNKGNFPGRFSGRQFSNSRSEMNVSTLELGDSALYLCASSFSAGLGTDTQYFGPGTRLTVL.

CDR3 region: CASSPQYTDTQYF. DNA of the CDR3: TGTGCCAGCAGCCCCCAATACACAGATACGCAGTATTTT. The V gene is TRBV7-2, the J gene TRBJ2-3; D is unresolved. V was clipped by 5 bases and J by 2 bases, with 8 bases between them. Per germline, CDR1 SGHTA and CDR2 FQGNSA. The length of the CDR3 is 13 residues.

As for this clone: Additional DNA sequences in this sample encode the identical CDR3. This chain joins TRBV18 and TRBJ1-1; D possibly corresponds to TRBD1 (5 bases). The CDR3 extends over 14 amino acids. Per the germline V gene, CDR1 is KGHSH and CDR2 is LQKENI. The V gene lost 3 bases and the J gene lost 1 base, with 9 bases spanning the gap. Here the CDR3 reads CASSPPGRNTEAFF. CDR3 DNA: TGTGCCAGCTCACCCCCAGGGAGGAACACTGAAGCTTTCTTT.

This clone turned up a few times. The genes are TRBV6-4 and TRBJ1-2; 7 nucleotides line up with TRBD1. The CDR3 length is 15 residues. V gave up 2 bases and J gave up 8 bases; unmatched junction bases: 11. Germline CDR1 and CDR2: MRHNA and SNTAGT. The CDR3 DNA follows: TGTGCCAGCAGTGACGGTCCCAGGGGGGGTGGAGGCTACACCTTC. Translated, it gives CASSDGPRGGGGYTF.

The CDR3 region has the DNA TGTGCCACGAGACCCGGGACAGGGGGCAATCAGCCCCAGCATTTT. The encoded protein is CATRPGTGGNQPQHF. The V call is TRBV19, the J call TRBJ1-5; 10 positions agree with TRBD1. Germline V lookup: CDR1 LNHDA, CDR2 SQIVND (reference sequence). V was pared by 10 bases and J by 2 bases, with 8 bases of the junction left unmatched. The CDR3 is made up of 15 amino acids.

The V gene is TRBV27, the J gene TRBJ2-1; 13 nucleotides match TRBD2. Per the germline V gene, CDR1 is MNHEY and CDR2 is SMNVEV (reference sequence). V gave up 6 bases and J gave up 0 bases; unmatched junction bases: 2. This CDR3 has 16 amino acids. In nucleotides, the CDR3 is TGTGCCAGCAGGAGGACTAGCGGGAGCTCCTACAATGAGCAGTTCTTC. It specifies CASRRTSGSSYNEQFF.

The chain uses TRBV6-1 and TRBJ2-7; tentatively, D is TRBD1 or TRBD2 (5 bases each). V gave up 2 bases and J gave up 2 bases, with 13 bases separating them. Germline assignment: CDR1 MNHNS and CDR2 SASEGT. The CDR3 extends over 15 amino acids. The CDR3 is CASSEYGDGPYEQYV. CDR3 coding DNA: TGTGCCAGCAGTGAATACGGGGACGGGCCCTACGAGCAGTACGTC.

Written as DNA, the CDR3 is TGTGCCAGTAGTCCTTTCCTAGCGGGGGGCACAGATACGCAGTATTTT. Translated: CASSPFLAGGTDTQYF. The chain employs TRBV19 and TRBJ2-3, with 10 bases identical to TRBD2. The CDR3 is 16 residues long. V shed 5 bases and J 1 base; nucleotides not matched to a gene: 6. The germline V gene has CDR1 LNHDA and CDR2 SQIVND (reference sequence).

The rearrangement joins TRBV19 to TRBJ2-3, with 8 bases matching TRBD2. This CDR3 has 12 residues. The J segment lost 10 bases and the V segment lost 5 bases, leaving 5 bases of the junction unmatched. CDR1 and CDR2 from the germline V gene are LNHDA and SQIVND (reference sequence). The CDR3 sequence is CASSPSGSAQYF. In DNA, the CDR3 is TGTGCCAGTAGTCCCAGCGGGAGTGCGCAGTATTTT. Full variable domain (rest looked up from reference TRBV19 and TRBJ2-3): DGGITQSPKYLFRKEGQNVTLSCEQNLNHDAMYWYRQDPGQGLRLIYYSQIVNDFQKGDIAEGYSVSREKKESFPLTVTSAQKNPTAFYLCASSPSGSAQYFGPGTRLTVL.

The rearrangement joins TRBV18 to TRBJ2-2, with D unclear. CDR3 length: 14 residues. Germline assignment: CDR1 KGHSH and CDR2 LQKENI. Trimming took 4 bases from V and 4 from J, leaving 10 bases between them. DNA for the CDR3: TGTGCCAGCTCACTCACGCGAGGCACCGGGGAGCTGTTTTTT. It specifies CASSLTRGTGELFF.

This sequence joins TRBV5-4 and TRBJ2-3; the D is unclear. The germline V and J ends were trimmed by 4 bases and 0 bases, with 6 bases remaining between them. In germline, CDR1 is SGHNT, CDR2 YYREEE (reference sequence). The CDR3 is 13 residues long. The CDR3 spells CASSLTSTDTQYF. CDR3 coding DNA: TGTGCCAGCAGCCTTACTAGCACAGATACGCAGTATTTT.

In DNA, the CDR3 is TGCGCCAGCAGCCCCCAGGGAGAGACCCAGTACTTC. This translates into CASSPQGETQYF. V usage is TRBV4-1 and J usage is TRBJ2-5; D might be TRBD1 (5 bases). Germline assignment: CDR1 MGHRA and CDR2 YSYEKL. V lost 4 bases to trimming and J lost 4 bases, with 7 bases between them. This CDR3 contains 12 residues.

The gene calls are TRBV5-1 and TRBJ2-7; 11 bases line up with TRBD2. This CDR3 has 15 amino acids. Germline loops: CDR1 SGHRS, CDR2 YFSETQ. Trimming cost V 0 bases and J 3 bases; bases outside gene matches: 2. CDR3 residues: CASSLGLAGNYEQYF. In DNA form, the CDR3 reads TGCGCCAGCAGCTTGGGACTAGCGGGAAACTACGAGCAGTACTTC.

This sequence joins TRBV2 and TRBJ2-5; 7 bases map to TRBD2. CDR3 length: 15 amino acids. Germline loops: CDR1 SNHLY, CDR2 FYNNEI. The V and J ends lost 0 bases and 5 bases, in that order; junction bases with no gene match: 6. Here the CDR3 DNA reads TGTGCCAGCAGTGAAGCGCGCCAGGGAGGGGAGACCCAGTACTTC. Translation: CASSEARQGGETQYF.

This chain connects TRBV28 to TRBJ1-1, with D perhaps TRBD1 (5 bases). Deletions cut 6 bases from V and 4 bases from J, with 15 bases between. The CDR3 is 14 amino acids. The V gene's germline CDR1 is MDHEN and CDR2 SYDVKM. CDR3 loop: CASSRLRGITEAFF. In DNA, the CDR3 is TGTGCCAGCAGCCGACTTAGGGGAATCACTGAAGCTTTCTTT.

This chain links TRBV15 with TRBJ2-7; D is possibly TRBD2 (6 bases). V was pared by 0 bases and J by 0 bases, with 9 bases between. The germline V gene has CDR1 LNHNV and CDR2 YYDKDF (reference sequence). The CDR3 spans 15 residues. The CDR3 protein is CATSRDPGVSYEQYF. DNA of the CDR3: TGTGCCACCAGCAGAGATCCGGGAGTCTCCTACGAGCAGTACTTC. Full variable domain (outside the CDR3, taken from reference TRBV15 and TRBJ2-7): DAMVIQNPRYQVTQFGKPVTLSCSQTLNHNVMYWYQQKSSQAPKLLFHYYDKDFNNEADTPDNFQSRRPNTSFCFLDIRSPGLGDTAMYLCATSRDPGVSYEQYFGPGTRLTVT.